These 15 T cell receptor beta chains came from one sample sequenced in a study of cytomegalovirus exposure and HLA in healthy donors. The PCR used 60 Vbeta and 13 Jbeta primers. This table comes from immunoSEQ multiplex PCR, and its TCRdb copy is limited to in-frame clones, with some not included. The table has 200,000 to 250,000 clones, approximately 80% seen once. Sequencing used PBMCs. The receptors stem from a man aged 30-40 years in good health and CMV-seronegative.

The chain carries TRBV28 and TRBJ2-5; perhaps TRBD2 as D (5 bases). The ends were cut back, 6 bases at V and 11 bases at J, with 16 bases in the middle. The germline CDR1 and CDR2 sequences are MDHEN and SYDVKM. The length of the CDR3 is 12 residues. CDR3 loop: CASRLKERGQYF. CDR3 sequence (DNA): TGTGCCAGCAGACTCAAGGAAAGAGGGCAGTACTTC.

The chain uses TRBV11-1 and TRBJ2-6; no clear D gene. Germline V gives CDR1 SGHAT, CDR2 FQDESV (reference sequence). The germline V and J ends were trimmed by 5 bases and 0 bases, with 8 bases remaining between them. The CDR3 runs 15 residues. CDR3 protein: CASSPPFSGANVLTF. Here the CDR3 DNA reads TGTGCCAGCAGCCCTCCCTTCTCTGGGGCCAACGTCCTGACTTTC. The full variable domain, its missing parts supplied by reference TRBV11-1 and TRBJ2-6, is EAEVAQSPRYKITEKSQAVAFWCDPISGHATLYWYRQILGQGPELLVQFQDESVVDDSQLPKDRFSAERLKGVDSTLKIQPAELGDSAMYLCASSPPFSGANVLTFGAGSRLTVL.

This clone has just a few counts. The junction departs from germline at one end; a sequencing error may be responsible. The V gene is TRBV7-9, the J gene TRBJ1-2; D unclear. This CDR3 is 16 amino acids long. Per the germline V gene, CDR1 is SEHNR and CDR2 is FQNEAQ (reference sequence). CDR3 loop: CSSSLVVNSYHDGYTF. CDR3 coding DNA: TGTTCCAGCAGCTTAGTAGTCAACAGTTACCATGATGGCTACACCTTC.

V gene TRBV28 combines with J gene TRBJ1-3, with D possibly being TRBD1 (6 bases). V was trimmed by 5 bases and J by 0 bases, leaving 14 bases between them. Per germline, CDR1 MDHEN and CDR2 SYDVKM. The CDR3 is 16 amino acids. The CDR3 reads CASSITGSRSGNTIYF. Written as DNA, the CDR3 is TGTGCCAGCAGTATAACAGGGTCCCGCTCTGGAAACACCATATATTTT.

The CDR3 here is CASSQTGRGAFF. CDR3 bases: TGTGCCAGCAGCCAGACAGGGAGAGGAGCTTTCTTT. The V and J genes are TRBV6-6 and TRBJ1-1; 7 nucleotides align to TRBD1. V was clipped by 6 bases and J by 10 bases; unmatched bases: 8. The CDR3 extends over 12 amino acids. Germline loops: CDR1 MNHNY, CDR2 SVGAGI (reference sequence).

The chain links TRBV11-2 to TRBJ2-7, with TRBD2 identical over 10 bases. The CDR3 has 15 amino acids. Trimming cost V 5 bases and J 6 bases; bases outside gene matches: 10. Per the germline V gene, CDR1 is SGHAT and CDR2 is FQNNGV. In DNA form, the CDR3 reads TGTGCCAGCAGCCACCTAAGCGGGGGGGCTCGCGAGCAGTACTTC. This sequence encodes CASSHLSGGAREQYF. The full variable domain, completed using reference TRBV11-2 and TRBJ2-7, is EAGVAQSPRYKIIEKRQSVAFWCNPISGHATLYWYQQILGQGPKLLIQFQNNGVVDDSQLPKDRFSAERLKGVDSTLKIQPAKLEDSAVYLCASSHLSGGAREQYFGPGTRLTVT.

The J gene is TRBJ2-7, the V gene TRBV7-9, with 9 positions matching TRBD1. The germline gives CDR1 SEHNR, CDR2 FQNEAQ (reference sequence). The trim removed 4 bases at V and 3 bases at J, leaving 4 bases unmatched. This CDR3 has 14 amino acids. This CDR3 reads CASSYGTGSYEQYF. The CDR3 region has the DNA TGTGCCAGCAGCTACGGGACAGGGAGCTACGAGCAGTACTTC.

This chain uses TRBV6-4 with TRBJ2-5; weak D call: TRBD1 (6 bases). V lost 11 bases and J 5 bases, leaving 27 bases between the germline ends. There are 16 residues in the CDR3. Germline assignment: CDR1 MRHNA and CDR2 SNTAGT. The CDR3 loop is CALKQDEFGTRETQYF. CDR3 in DNA: TGTGCCTTAAAGCAAGACGAATTCGGGACAAGGGAGACCCAGTACTTC.

The CDR3 region is CASSLLAGGLNEQFF. For the CDR3, the DNA is TGTGCCAGCAGTTTATTGGCGGGGGGGCTAAATGAGCAGTTCTTC. The V and J genes are TRBV27 and TRBJ2-1; TRBD2 aligns across 9 bases. V lost 1 base, J lost 7 bases, and 5 bases stayed unmatched. Germline assignment: CDR1 MNHEY and CDR2 SMNVEV (reference sequence). This CDR3 has 15 amino acids.

The chain joins TRBV6-5 to TRBJ1-4; 10 nucleotides line up with TRBD1. The germline gives CDR1 MNHEY, CDR2 SVGAGI. The V gene end was trimmed by 0 bases and the J gene end by 8 bases; junction bases not matched to a gene: 3. This CDR3 comprises 15 residues. The CDR3 reads CASSYSGQGVEKLFF. The CDR3 DNA reads as TGTGCCAGCAGTTACTCCGGACAGGGGGTAGAAAAACTGTTTTTT.

V is TRBV2 and J is TRBJ2-7; D is unclear. Germline CDR1 and CDR2: SNHLY and FYNNEI. Trimming took off 3 bases at V and 2 bases at J, with 11 bases between the two ends. There are 14 residues in the CDR3. CDR3 in DNA: TGTGCCAGCAGTGAGTGGCTTGTCACCTACGAGCAGTACTTC. Translated: CASSEWLVTYEQYF. Based on the CDR3 plus reference TRBV2 and TRBJ2-7, the full variable domain is EPEVTQTPSHQVTQMGQEVILRCVPISNHLYFYWYRQILGQKVEFLVSFYNNEISEKSEIFDDQFSVERPDGSNFTLKIRSTKLEDSAMYFCASSEWLVTYEQYFGPGTRLTVT.

The chain employs TRBV7-2 and TRBJ1-1; a weak D match, TRBD1 (5 bases). CDR1 is SGHTA and CDR2 is FQGNSA in the germline V gene. The CDR3 extends over 14 amino acids. Trimming took 4 bases from V and 5 from J, leaving 14 bases between them. CDR3 protein: CASSSGGSGTEAFF. The CDR3 DNA follows: TGTGCCAGCAGCTCCGGGGGATCGGGTACTGAAGCTTTCTTT.

The genes are TRBV6-5 and TRBJ1-4; tentatively, D is TRBD1 (5 bases). The CDR3 spans 14 residues. CDR1 is MNHEY, CDR2 SVGAGI, per germline. The V end was cut by 2 bases, the J end by 3 bases, with 7 bases between. CDR3 protein: CASSYVGANEKLFF. The CDR3 DNA follows: TGTGCCAGCAGTTACGTAGGGGCTAATGAAAAACTGTTTTTT.

The J gene is TRBJ2-2, the V gene TRBV19, with 9 bases that match TRBD1. J gave up 4 bases and V 11 bases, and 11 bases lay outside the gene matches. The CDR3 length is 15 residues. Germline values: CDR1 LNHDA, CDR2 SQIVND (reference sequence). CDR3 sequence (DNA): TGTGCCTCCCGGTGGGGGACAGGGAGCACCGGGGAGCTGTTTTTT. It specifies CASRWGTGSTGELFF.

The chain has TRBV6-1 and TRBJ1-1; no clear D gene. The germline V and J ends were trimmed by 4 bases and 6 bases, with 18 bases remaining between them. The CDR3 runs to 15 residues. CDR1 is MNHNS and CDR2 is SASEGT in the germline V gene. CDR3 sequence reads: CASSGPESWVPEAFF. CDR3 DNA sequence: TGTGCCAGCAGTGGCCCGGAGAGTTGGGTCCCTGAAGCTTTCTTT.